Each of the 10 T cell receptor beta chains below was sequenced from the same sample in a study of Ad26.COV2.S vaccination and SARS-CoV-2 variants. Documented treatment: about 20 received Ad26.COV2.S at low or high dose, single or two shots; 5 received placebo; per-sample allocation not given. After the first vaccine or placebo injection, samples were drawn on day 63. Produced via immunoSEQ multiplex PCR; TCRdb's table is partial and in-frame only. This sample has 450,000 to 550,000 clones; roughly 89% occur once, and the top ten carry over 2%. The sequencing here drew on peripheral blood, taken in a trial of Ad26.COV2.S vaccine versus placebo. These receptors were obtained from a person aged 18 to 65 who received the Ad26.COV2.S COVID-19 vaccine or a placebo.

This sequence joins TRBV6-5 and TRBJ2-7; D unclear. Germline CDR1 MNHEY, CDR2 SVGAGI. CDR3 size: 15 residues. The V end was cut by 6 bases, the J end by 7 bases, with 22 bases between. The CDR3 DNA is TGTGCCAGCAGGAGTGAAAGTGGGTCACGCTGGGAGCAGTACTTC. As protein: CASRSESGSRWEQYF.

The chain couples TRBV9 to TRBJ1-6; D is possibly TRBD1 (5 bases). The CDR3 spans 15 residues. V was clipped by 0 bases and J by 2 bases, with 6 bases between them. Germline V gene data show CDR1 as SGDLS and CDR2 as YYNGEE. In DNA, the CDR3 is TGTGCCAGCAGCGTAGGACAGCCCTATAATTCACCCCTCCACTTT. Translation gives CASSVGQPYNSPLHF.

This rearrangement joins TRBV18 to TRBJ2-1; D may be TRBD1 (6 bases). The germline CDR1 and CDR2 sequences are KGHSH and LQKENI. V lost 3 bases, J lost 10 bases, and 7 bases lay in between. This CDR3 has 11 amino acids. The CDR3 DNA sequence: TGTGCCAGCTCACCCGGACAGGAGCAGTTCTTC. Amino acids: CASSPGQEQFF. Combining the CDR3 with reference TRBV18 and TRBJ2-1 gives the whole variable domain NAGVMQNPRHLVRRRGQEARLRCSPMKGHSHVYWYRQLPEEGLKFMVYLQKENIIDESGMPKERFSAEFPKEGPSILRIQQVVRGDSAAYFCASSPGQEQFFGPGTRLTVL.

V is TRBV4-2 and J is TRBJ2-1, with TRBD2 matching over 14 bases. The CDR3 has 17 residues. V trimming: 5 bases; J trimming: 3 bases; junction bases outside the gene matches: 6. In germline, CDR1 is LGHNA, CDR2 YNFKEQ. The CDR3 DNA follows: TGTGCCAGCAGCTCATCAGGGACTAGCGGGAGCTACAATGAGCAGTTCTTC. It yields the protein CASSSSGTSGSYNEQFF.

The chain combines TRBV7-9 with TRBJ2-7; D remains unclear. V lost 7 bases to trimming and J lost 3 bases, with 16 bases between them. CDR1 is SEHNR, CDR2 FQNEAQ, per germline (reference sequence). The CDR3 runs 14 residues. CDR3 sequence: CASIGSSRDYEQYF. The CDR3 nucleotides read TGTGCCAGCATTGGATCCTCCCGAGACTACGAGCAGTACTTC.

The CDR3 nucleotides are TGTGCCAGCAGCTTAGATCATCGGCGGGGGGAAGAGCAGTACTTC. Translated: CASSLDHRRGEEQYF. The V gene is TRBV11-3, the J gene TRBJ2-7; TRBD2 matches 8 bases. Germline V lookup: CDR1 SGHNT, CDR2 YENEEA. With V trimmed by 0 bases and J by 7 bases, 8 bases remained unmatched. The CDR3 loop spans 15 amino acids.

The chain combines TRBV12-3 or TRBV12-4 with TRBJ2-7; D gene uncertain. Trimming removed 5 bases at V and 2 bases at J, with 7 bases between. This CDR3 is built from 12 residues. CDR3 bases: TGTGCCAGCAGTCGCCCTACCTACGAGCAGTACTTC. It specifies CASSRPTYEQYF.

This sequence joins TRBV6-5 and TRBJ2-3; no reliable D call. This CDR3 region has 14 residues. V lost 2 bases and J lost 2, with 8 bases in between. Germline CDR1 reads MNHEY; CDR2 reads SVGAGI. CDR3 nucleotides: TGTGCCAGCAGTTACACCCCATACACAGATACGCAGTATTTT. It codes for CASSYTPYTDTQYF.

The chain recombines TRBV6-6 with TRBJ2-1; 16 bases align to TRBD2. The CDR3 totals 18 residues. The J segment lost 2 bases and the V segment lost 5 bases, leaving 6 bases of the junction unmatched. The germline V gene encodes CDR1 MNHNY and CDR2 SVGAGI (reference sequence). CDR3 loop: CASSPPGLAGGAYNEQFF. The CDR3 DNA reads as TGTGCCAGCAGTCCCCCGGGACTAGCGGGGGGGGCCTACAATGAGCAGTTCTTC.

This rearrangement joins TRBV7-9 to TRBJ2-7, with 7 bases that match TRBD1. In germline, CDR1 is SEHNR, CDR2 FQNEAQ (reference sequence). This CDR3 is built from 13 residues. The junction had 4 bases not matched to a gene; V was cut back by 7 bases and J by 1 base. The CDR3 sequence: CASNWDSSYEQYF. CDR3 nucleotide sequence: TGTGCCAGCAACTGGGACAGTTCCTACGAGCAGTACTTC.